Detailed here is one T cell receptor (beta chain). Its target is not known. The table came from immunoSEQ multiplex PCR; TCRdb's copy has only in-frame clones and leaves some out. Found here are under 600,000 clones, around 95% of them singletons; the top ten hold approximately 0.06%. This sample was taken from a study of shared clonotypes between healthy human individuals. Whole-study context: Each donor's CD8 memory used one plate, CD8 naive two, each CD4 subset three.

The CDR3 consists of 14 residues. With 10 bases removed from V and 5 bases from J, the gap between germline ends came to 15 bases. The V gene's germline CDR1 is ENHRY and CDR2 SYGVKD. Regarding the study as a whole: Between a few donors, naive CD4 clonotypes were shared at a level of around 4.9%.

The source of this sequence is a woman aged 25 to 39 in good health. The source material was naive CD4+ T cells sorted from blood. Subset here: CD45RA+ positively selected. The rearrangement links TRBV10-3 to TRBJ1-6; D may be TRBD1 (6 bases). The CDR3 DNA is TGTGCCACGACGCGGGACAATAATAATTCACCCCTCCACTTT. Translated, it gives CATTRDNNNSPLHF.